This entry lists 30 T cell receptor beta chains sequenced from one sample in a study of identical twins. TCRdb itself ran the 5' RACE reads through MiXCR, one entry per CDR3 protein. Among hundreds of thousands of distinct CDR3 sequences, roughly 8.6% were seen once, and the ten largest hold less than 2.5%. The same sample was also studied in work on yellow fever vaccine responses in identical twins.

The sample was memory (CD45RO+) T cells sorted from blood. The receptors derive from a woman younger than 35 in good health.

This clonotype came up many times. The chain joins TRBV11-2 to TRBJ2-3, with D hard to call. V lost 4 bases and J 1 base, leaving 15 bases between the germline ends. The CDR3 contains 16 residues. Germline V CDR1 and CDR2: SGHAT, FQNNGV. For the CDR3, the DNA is TGTGCCAGCAGCTCACCTGGACGAAGGGGCACAGATACGCAGTATTTT. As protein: CASSSPGRRGTDTQYF.

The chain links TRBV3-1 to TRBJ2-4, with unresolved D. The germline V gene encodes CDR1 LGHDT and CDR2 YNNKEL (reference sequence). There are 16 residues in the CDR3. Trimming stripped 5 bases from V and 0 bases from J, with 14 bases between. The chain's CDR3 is CASSLSVLIAKNIQYF. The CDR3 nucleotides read TGTGCCAGCAGCTTGTCGGTTCTAATAGCCAAAAACATTCAGTACTTC.

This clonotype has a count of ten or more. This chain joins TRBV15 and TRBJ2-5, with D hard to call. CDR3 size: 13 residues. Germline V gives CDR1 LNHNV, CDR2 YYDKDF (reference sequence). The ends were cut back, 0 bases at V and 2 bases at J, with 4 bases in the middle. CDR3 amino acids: CATSRDLQETQYF. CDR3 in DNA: TGTGCCACCAGCAGAGATTTACAAGAGACCCAGTACTTC.

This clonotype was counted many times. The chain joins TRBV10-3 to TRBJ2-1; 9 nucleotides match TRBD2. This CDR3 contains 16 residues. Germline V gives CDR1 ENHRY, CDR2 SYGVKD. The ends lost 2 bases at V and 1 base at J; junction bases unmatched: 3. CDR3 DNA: TGTGCCATCAGTGAGCTTAGCGGGGGATCCTACAATGAGCAGTTCTTC. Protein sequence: CAISELSGGSYNEQFF.

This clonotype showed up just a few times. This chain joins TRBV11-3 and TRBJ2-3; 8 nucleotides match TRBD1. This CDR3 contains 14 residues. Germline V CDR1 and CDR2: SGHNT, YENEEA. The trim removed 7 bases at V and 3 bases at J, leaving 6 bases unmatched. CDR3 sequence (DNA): TGTGCCAGCACCCCAGGGGGCGCGACAGATACGCAGTATTTT. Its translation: CASTPGGATDTQYF.

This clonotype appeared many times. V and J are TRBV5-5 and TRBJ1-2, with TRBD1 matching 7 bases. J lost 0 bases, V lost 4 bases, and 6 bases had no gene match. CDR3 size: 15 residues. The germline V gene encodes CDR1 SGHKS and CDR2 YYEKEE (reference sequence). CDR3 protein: CASSVTGTANYGYTF. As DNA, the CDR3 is TGTGCCAGCAGCGTAACCGGGACAGCTAACTATGGCTACACCTTC.

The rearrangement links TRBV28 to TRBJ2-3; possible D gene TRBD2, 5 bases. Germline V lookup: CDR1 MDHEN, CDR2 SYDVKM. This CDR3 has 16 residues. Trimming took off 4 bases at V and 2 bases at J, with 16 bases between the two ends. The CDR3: CASSSWTGKSTDTQYF. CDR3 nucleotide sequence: TGTGCCAGCAGTTCTTGGACTGGGAAGTCCACAGATACGCAGTATTTT.

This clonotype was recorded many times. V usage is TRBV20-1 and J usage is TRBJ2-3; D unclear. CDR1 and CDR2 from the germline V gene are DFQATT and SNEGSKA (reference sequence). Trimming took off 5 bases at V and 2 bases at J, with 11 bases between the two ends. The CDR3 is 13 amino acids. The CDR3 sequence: CSALFGNTDTQYF. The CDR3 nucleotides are TGCAGTGCTCTTTTTGGGAACACAGATACGCAGTATTTT.

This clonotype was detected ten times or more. This CDR3 is CSVVEQGASGNTIYF. CDR3 DNA sequence: TGCAGCGTTGTGGAACAGGGGGCCTCTGGAAACACCATATATTTT. The gene calls are TRBV29-1 and TRBJ1-3; TRBD1 matches 9 bases. Germline lookup yields CDR1 SQVTM and CDR2 ANQGSEA. V lost 4 bases, J lost 0 bases, and 4 bases stayed unmatched. This CDR3 contains 15 residues.

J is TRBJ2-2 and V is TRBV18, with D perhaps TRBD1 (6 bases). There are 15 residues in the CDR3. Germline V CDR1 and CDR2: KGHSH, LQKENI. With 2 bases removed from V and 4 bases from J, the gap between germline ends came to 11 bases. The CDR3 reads CASSPKSGATGELFF. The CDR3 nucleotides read TGTGCCAGCTCACCAAAGTCAGGGGCCACCGGGGAGCTGTTTTTT.

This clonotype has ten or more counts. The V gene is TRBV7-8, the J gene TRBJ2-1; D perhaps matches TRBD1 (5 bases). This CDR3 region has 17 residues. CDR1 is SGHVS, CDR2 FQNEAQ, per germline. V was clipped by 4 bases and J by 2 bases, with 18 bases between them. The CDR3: CASSSLIQGYTYNEQFF. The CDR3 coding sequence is TGTGCCAGCAGCTCCCTGATCCAGGGATATACCTACAATGAGCAGTTCTTC.

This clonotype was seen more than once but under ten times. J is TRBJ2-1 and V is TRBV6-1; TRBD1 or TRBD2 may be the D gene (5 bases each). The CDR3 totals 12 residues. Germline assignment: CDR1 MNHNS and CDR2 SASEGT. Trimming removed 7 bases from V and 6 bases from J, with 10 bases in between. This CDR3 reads CASKGAGNEQFF. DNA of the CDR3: TGTGCCAGCAAAGGGGCGGGCAATGAGCAGTTCTTC.

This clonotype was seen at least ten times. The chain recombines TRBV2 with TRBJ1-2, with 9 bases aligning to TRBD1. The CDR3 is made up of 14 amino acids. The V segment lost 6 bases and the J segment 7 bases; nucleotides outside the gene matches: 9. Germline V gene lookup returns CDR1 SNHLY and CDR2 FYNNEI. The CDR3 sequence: CASSPGTGLTGYTF. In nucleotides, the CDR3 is TGTGCCAGCAGCCCGGGGACAGGGCTCACTGGCTACACCTTC.

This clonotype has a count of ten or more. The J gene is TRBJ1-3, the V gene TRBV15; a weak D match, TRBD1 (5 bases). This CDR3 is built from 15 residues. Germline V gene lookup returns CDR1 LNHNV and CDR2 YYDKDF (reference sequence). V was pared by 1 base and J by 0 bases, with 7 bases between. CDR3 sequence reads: CATSRVGGSGNTIYF. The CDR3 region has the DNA TGTGCCACCAGCAGAGTCGGGGGCTCTGGAAACACCATATATTTT.

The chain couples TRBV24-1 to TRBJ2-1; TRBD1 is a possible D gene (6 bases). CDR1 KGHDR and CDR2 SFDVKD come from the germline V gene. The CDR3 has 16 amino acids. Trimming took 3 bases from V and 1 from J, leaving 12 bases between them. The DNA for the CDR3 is TGTGCCACCAGTGATCACAGGGCTGGGTCCTACAATGAGCAGTTCTTC. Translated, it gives CATSDHRAGSYNEQFF.

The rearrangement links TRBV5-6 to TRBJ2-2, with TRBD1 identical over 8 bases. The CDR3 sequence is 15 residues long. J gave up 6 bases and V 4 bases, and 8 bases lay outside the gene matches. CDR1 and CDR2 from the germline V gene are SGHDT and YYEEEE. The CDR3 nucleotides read TGTGCCAGCAGCCTTATGACAGGGGCGTCCGGGGAGCTGTTTTTT. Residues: CASSLMTGASGELFF.

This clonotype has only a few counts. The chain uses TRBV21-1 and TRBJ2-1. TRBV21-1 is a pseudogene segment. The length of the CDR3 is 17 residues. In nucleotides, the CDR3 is TGTGCCAGCAGCAAAGCGAAAGCAGCCAGCTCCTACAATGAGCAGTTCTTC. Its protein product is CASSKAKAASSYNEQFF.

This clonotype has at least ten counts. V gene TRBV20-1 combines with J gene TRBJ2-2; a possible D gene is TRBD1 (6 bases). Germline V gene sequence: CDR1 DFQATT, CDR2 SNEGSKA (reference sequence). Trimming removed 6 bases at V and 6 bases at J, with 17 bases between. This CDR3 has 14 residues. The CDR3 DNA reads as TGCAGTGCCAGAAACAGGGCTAGGGCCGGGGAGCTGTTTTTT. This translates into CSARNRARAGELFF.

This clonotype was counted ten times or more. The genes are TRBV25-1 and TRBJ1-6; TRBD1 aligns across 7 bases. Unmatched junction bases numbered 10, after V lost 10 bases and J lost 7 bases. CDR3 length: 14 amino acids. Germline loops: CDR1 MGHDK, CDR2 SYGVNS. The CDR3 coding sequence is TGTGCCACCACTCCACAGGGGTCAAATTCACCCCTCCACTTT. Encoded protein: CATTPQGSNSPLHF.

The CDR3 sequence is CASSFVTGTGSTDTQYF. Here the CDR3 DNA reads TGCGCCAGCAGCTTCGTTACCGGGACTGGGAGCACAGATACGCAGTATTTT. The rearrangement uses TRBV5-1 and TRBJ2-3; weak D call: TRBD2 (6 bases). V was shortened by 2 bases and J by 0 bases, with 16 bases between the two germline ends. The CDR3 covers 17 residues. Germline CDR1 and CDR2: SGHRS and YFSETQ.

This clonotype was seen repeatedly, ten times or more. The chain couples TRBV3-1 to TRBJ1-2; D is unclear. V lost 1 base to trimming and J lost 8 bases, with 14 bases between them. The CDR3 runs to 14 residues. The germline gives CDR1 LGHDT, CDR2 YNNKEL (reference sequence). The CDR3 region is CASSQVTGGGGYTF. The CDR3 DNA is TGTGCCAGCAGCCAAGTGACGGGCGGTGGAGGCTACACCTTC.

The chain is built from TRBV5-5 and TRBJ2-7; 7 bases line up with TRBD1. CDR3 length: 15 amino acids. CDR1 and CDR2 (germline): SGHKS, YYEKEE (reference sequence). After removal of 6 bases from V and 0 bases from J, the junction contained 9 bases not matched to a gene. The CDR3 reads CASMLGQASSYEQYF. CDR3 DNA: TGTGCCAGCATGCTTGGACAGGCGAGCTCCTACGAGCAGTACTTC. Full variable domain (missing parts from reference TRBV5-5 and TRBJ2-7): DAGVTQSPTHLIKTRGQQVTLRCSPISGHKSVSWYQQVLGQGPQFIFQYYEKEERGRGNFPDRFSARQFPNYSSELNVNALLLGDSALYLCASMLGQASSYEQYFGPGTRLTVT.

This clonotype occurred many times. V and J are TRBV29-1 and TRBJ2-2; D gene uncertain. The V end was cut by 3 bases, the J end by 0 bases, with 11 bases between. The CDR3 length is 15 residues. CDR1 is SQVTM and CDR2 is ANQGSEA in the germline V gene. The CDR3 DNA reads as TGCAGCGTTGAGTCGATAGAGTCGAACACCGGGGAGCTGTTTTTT. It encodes CSVESIESNTGELFF.

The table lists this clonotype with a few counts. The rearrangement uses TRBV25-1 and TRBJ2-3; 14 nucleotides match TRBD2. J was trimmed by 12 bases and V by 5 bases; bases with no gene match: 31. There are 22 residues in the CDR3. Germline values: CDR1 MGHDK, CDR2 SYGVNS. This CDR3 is CASSPGTSGGHRYGRGLGSQYF. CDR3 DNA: TGTGCCAGCAGTCCCGGGACTAGCGGGGGCCACAGATACGGGCGGGGCTTGGGTTCTCAGTATTTT.

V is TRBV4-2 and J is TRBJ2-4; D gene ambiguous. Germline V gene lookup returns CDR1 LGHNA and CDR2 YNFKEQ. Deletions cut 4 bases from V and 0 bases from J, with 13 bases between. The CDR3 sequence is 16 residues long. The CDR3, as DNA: TGTGCCAGCAGCCCCGGGCGCCCTTCAGCCAAAAACATTCAGTACTTC. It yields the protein CASSPGRPSAKNIQYF.

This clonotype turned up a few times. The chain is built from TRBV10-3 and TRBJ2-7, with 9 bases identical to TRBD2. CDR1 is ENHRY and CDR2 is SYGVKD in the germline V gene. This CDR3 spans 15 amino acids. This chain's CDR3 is CAVGETSGGSYEQYF. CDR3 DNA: TGTGCGGTGGGGGAGACTAGCGGAGGCTCCTACGAGCAGTACTTC.

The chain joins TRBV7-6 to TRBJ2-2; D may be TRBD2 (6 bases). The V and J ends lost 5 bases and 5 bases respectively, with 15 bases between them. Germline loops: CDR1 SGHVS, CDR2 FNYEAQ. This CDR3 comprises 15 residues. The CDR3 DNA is TGTGCCAGCAGCACCCGGGACTTCCCGACCGGGGAGCTGTTTTTT. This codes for CASSTRDFPTGELFF.

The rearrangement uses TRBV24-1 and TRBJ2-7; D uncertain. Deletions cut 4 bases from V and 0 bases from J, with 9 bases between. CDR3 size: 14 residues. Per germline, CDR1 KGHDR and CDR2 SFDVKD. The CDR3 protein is CATSEGDHSYEQYF. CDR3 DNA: TGTGCCACCAGTGAGGGTGACCACTCCTACGAGCAGTACTTC.

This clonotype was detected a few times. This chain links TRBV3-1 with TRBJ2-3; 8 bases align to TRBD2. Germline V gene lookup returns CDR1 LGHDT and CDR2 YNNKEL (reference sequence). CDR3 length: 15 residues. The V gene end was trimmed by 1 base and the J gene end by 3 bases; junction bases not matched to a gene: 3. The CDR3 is CASSQAGGRTDTQYF. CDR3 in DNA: TGTGCCAGCAGCCAAGCGGGAGGGCGGACAGATACGCAGTATTTT.

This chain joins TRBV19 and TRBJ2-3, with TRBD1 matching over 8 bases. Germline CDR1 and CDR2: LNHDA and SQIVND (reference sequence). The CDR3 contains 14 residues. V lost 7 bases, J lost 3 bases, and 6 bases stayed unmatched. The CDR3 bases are TGTGCCAGTAAAGCAGGGGGCGAGACAGATACGCAGTATTTT. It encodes CASKAGGETDTQYF.